A selection of T cell receptor beta chains follows, all from one sample in a study of preoperative IRX-2 immunotherapy in early breast cancer. Measured with immunoSEQ multiplex PCR; TCRdb has only the in-frame clones, and not every one. Here the sample spans around 95,000 clones, 86% being singletons. Here the sequenced sample was tumor tissue, taken after IRX-2 immunotherapy. The origin of the receptors is a human donor with breast cancer. The CDR3 runs from the conserved cysteine through the conserved F or W. D genes are given only for firm matches.

TRBV11-3	TRBJ1-1	-	CASSVNLPGSNTEAFF
TRBV19	TRBJ1-5	-	CASTQSGANQPQHF
TRBV6-7	TRBJ2-2	-	CASSYDRNTGELFF
TRBV15	TRBJ2-7	-	CATSRELSANYEQYF
TRBV28	TRBJ1-5	-	CASSVGGQPQHF
TRBV28	TRBJ1-5	TRBD1	CASSKRDRNQPQHF
TRBV6-8	TRBJ1-5	-	CASSTRMNNQPQHF
TRBV19	TRBJ1-1	-	CASTLNTEAFF
TRBV5-1	TRBJ2-2	-	CASSLVEGTGELFF
TRBV28	TRBJ1-5	-	CASSFGVGNQPQHF
TRBV15	TRBJ2-7	-	CATSTWGEAVYEQYF
TRBV28	TRBJ1-3	-	CASLDRRTGNTIYF
TRBV28	TRBJ1-2	-	CASRKGQPSNYGYTF
TRBV6-8	TRBJ2-7	TRBD2	CASTTGTRTYEQYF
TRBV5-1	TRBJ2-2	TRBD1	CASSPGQGDPGELFF
TRBV6-8	TRBJ2-6	-	CASSPNSGTRAGANVLTF
TRBV6-8	TRBJ2-3	-	CASHPRTRSADTQYF
TRBV29-1	TRBJ1-3	-	CSVGRSGNTIYF
TRBV12-5	TRBJ2-7	-	CASGFSYEQYF
TRBV1	TRBJ1-2	-	CASSQDRGPLYGYTF
TRBV6-8	TRBJ2-2	TRBD1	CASRTGAAWELFF
TRBV11-3	TRBJ2-1	-	CASSLGLGNYNEQFF
TRBV29-1	TRBJ2-4	-	CSVVGTAKNIQYF
TRBV30	TRBJ1-3	-	CAWSLQGTGNTIYF